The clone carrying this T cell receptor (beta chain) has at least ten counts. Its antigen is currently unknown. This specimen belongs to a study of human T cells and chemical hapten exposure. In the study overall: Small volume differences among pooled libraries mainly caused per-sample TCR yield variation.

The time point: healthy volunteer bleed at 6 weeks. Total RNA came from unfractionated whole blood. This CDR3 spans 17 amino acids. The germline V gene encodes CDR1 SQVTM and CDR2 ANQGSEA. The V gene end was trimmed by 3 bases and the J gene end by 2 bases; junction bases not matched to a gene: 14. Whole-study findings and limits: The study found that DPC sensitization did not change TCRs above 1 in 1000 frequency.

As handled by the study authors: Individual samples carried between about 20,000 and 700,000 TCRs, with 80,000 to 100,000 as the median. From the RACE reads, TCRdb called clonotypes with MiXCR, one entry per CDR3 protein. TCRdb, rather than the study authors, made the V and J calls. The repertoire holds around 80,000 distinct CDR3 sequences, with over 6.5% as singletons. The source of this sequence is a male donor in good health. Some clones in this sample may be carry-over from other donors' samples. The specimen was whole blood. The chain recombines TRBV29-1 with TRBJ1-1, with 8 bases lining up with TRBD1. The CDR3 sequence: CSVEGVQGAQGNTEAFF. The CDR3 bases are TGCAGCGTTGAGGGTGTTCAGGGGGCGCAAGGAAACACTGAAGCTTTCTTT.